This T cell receptor beta chain was identified in a study of CD8 T cells in Susac syndrome (dated by TCRdb to between 2019 and 2020). For the wider study: Repertoire sequencing was used to test whether CD8+ T cell activation and differentiation in Susac syndrome was antigen driven. Clonality of the CD8+ T cell repertoire was compared between around 13 healthy donors, some 14 Susac syndrome patients and approximately 16 multiple sclerosis patients. Overall results and qualifications from the work: The number of individuals in the TCR sequencing and HLA analysis was recognized as being relatively small.

Peripheral blood CD8+ and CD4+ T cells from healthy donors, Susac syndrome patients and multiple sclerosis patients were profiled by high-throughput TCR beta sequencing. Treatment-naive patients with stable or active relapsing-remitting disease fulfilling revised McDonald criteria were used as multiple sclerosis controls. Bulk CD8+ and CD4+ T cells were purified by magnetic negative isolation, whereas CD8+ TEMRA cells were enriched by FACS. Blood was drawn into EDTA tubes, processed within 24 hours, and PBMCs were isolated by density gradient centrifugation. PBMCs intended for TCR sequencing were cryopreserved in liquid nitrogen and were subsequently thawed in a 37 degrees C water bath. Purity of sorted or isolated CD4+, CD8+ and CD8+ TEMRA cells was at least 90%. RNA was extracted using the RNeasy kit, and roughly 0.45 to 1 microgram was reverse transcribed with random hexamers. The immunoSEQ multiplex PCR assay, which covers 54 Vbeta and 13 Jbeta segments, was used to amplify TCR beta CDR3 regions. Bias from PCR amplification was corrected by using a synthetic template baseline for primer optimization and for computational correction. The study's own analysis went as follows. Only productive sequences were kept, with reads annotated to V, D and J genes according to IMGT and analyzed in immunoSEQ Analyzer. Clonality was calculated as one minus the Shannon entropy normalized by log2 of the number of productive unique sequences. For each patient and control, public and private clones were evaluated within the 100 most prevalent clones. Clones were defined as Susac-specific when absent from the healthy and MS cohorts, from roughly 1,000 published viral clones and from other ImmuneACCESS disease sequences. Using fastp at Q25 and MiXCR, TCRdb reprocessed the public reads and kept productive beta chains. Records with the same CDR3 protein are collapsed into one entry carrying the most frequent genes and DNA. TCRdb's processing, not the study's, gives the V and J calls here. This sample is represented by about 430,000 distinct CDR3 sequences; more than 70% of them were singletons. The ten largest clones take up approximately 0.11% of the sample.

The cysteine opens and the phenylalanine closes a CDR3 of 15 amino acids. CDR3 DNA is the only sequence kept; it has 45 bases, read in frame from the first base. From the germline V gene, CDR1 is SNHLY and CDR2 is FYNNEI. Between the V and J ends, shortened by 7 bases and 2 bases respectively, the junction contains 18 bases. In regard to this clonotype: There is no known antigen for this receptor. The record has no base qualities; no much larger clone is one base away.

The sequence joins TRBV2 to TRBJ2-7; TRBD2 is a possible D gene, resting on 6 matching bases. Input material: CD8+ T cells from PBMCs. The sequence came from a human donor with multiple sclerosis. The CDR3 reads CASILTSPSPYEQYF. The nucleotide sequence reads TGTGCCAGCATCCTGACTAGTCCTAGCCCCTACGAGCAGTACTTC. This CDR3, with the reference TRBV2 and TRBJ2-7 proteins standing in past its ends, gives the full variable domain EPEVTQTPSHQVTQMGQEVILRCVPISNHLYFYWYRQILGQKVEFLVSFYNNEISEKSEIFDDQFSVERPDGSNFTLKIRSTKLEDSAMYFCASILTSPSPYEQYFGPGTRLTVT.